This T cell receptor (beta chain) is from a study of blood T cell repertoires in COVID-19 (dated by TCRdb to the early 2020s). Concerning the study at large: Collaborator samples came from the United States, Italy and Spain and covered acute and convalescent phases of COVID-19. Samples were obtained from the ongoing ImmuneRACE study (first 160 participants) and from some 1,300 subjects provided by 6 global collaborators. The material from the prospective study consisted of cDNA or gDNA derived from T cells, B-cell-depleted T cells, or PBMCs. Where available, HLA class I and class II types were taken from metadata supplied by the sample provider and were not determined by assay-based typing. The dataset comprised deeply sampled blood TCRbeta repertoires from subjects exposed to, actively infected with, or recovered from COVID-19. A de-identified subject ID, COVID-19 status, age in years and sex were almost always included in the sample metadata. The repertoires were made available in a free public database intended to serve as a resource for research on the immune response to SARS-CoV-2.

TCRbeta CDR3 regions were amplified from genomic DNA using the immunoSEQ Assay, a bias-controlled multiplex PCR. Per the source publication's procedure: Within the assay, amplification of reference gene primers was used to estimate how many nucleated cells each sample contained. To quantify the absolute abundance of each unique TCRbeta CDR3 rearrangement, sequence reads were collapsed and filtered. For each sample, productive Simpson clonality was calculated as the square root of Simpson's diversity index over productive rearrangements. Drawn from immuneACCESS, this table holds only the in-frame rearrangements with V and J called that TCRdb kept. Clones are partly lost; checked studies trace under half to an unresolved V gene and leave the rest unexplained. The DNA gave D and trimming, while V, J and clone size come from that table. Present in this sample are about 140,000 clones, approximately 85% of which were seen just once. The top ten hold about 3.4% of the sample.

The germline V gene sets CDR1 to SGDLS and CDR2 to YYNGEE. From cysteine to phenylalanine, the CDR3 is 14 amino acids long. Of all the DNA, just the CDR3 is kept, 42 bases in frame from base 1. The germline ends are 13 bases apart after V is trimmed by 3 bases and J by 7 bases. Enrolling through a virtual design, the prospective study's participants ranged in age from about 18 to 100 years and lived across about two dozen United States geographic areas. To assign participants to cohorts, the prospective study relied on clinical history that participants themselves reported in a screening survey and a study questionnaire. In the prospective study, whole blood, serum and a nasopharyngeal or oropharyngeal swab were collected from each participant by mobile phlebotomists. Additional blood draws and questionnaires over an approximately two-month period could optionally be provided by prospective study participants. Blood samples from the prospective study were shipped frozen or at room temperature prior to DNA extraction.

Comment on this clone: It lacks a known antigen. No qualities accompany the bases; no much larger clone lies one base away.

The investigation overall reported the following: The amount of clinical and demographic metadata varied by source and participant and was provided uncurated.

Specimen: PBMCs or T cells enriched from blood (not recorded which). The V and J segments used are TRBV9 and TRBJ2-2; the D gene is perhaps TRBD1, on 6 matching bases. This clonotype was sampled from a woman aged 45-59 years with acute COVID-19. The nucleotide sequence reads as follows: TGTGCCAGCAGCGAGACACAGGGTGGCGGGGAGCTGTTTTTT. Its translation reads: CASSETQGGGELFF.